This T cell receptor beta chain was sequenced for a study of T cell responses to AZD1222 COVID-19 vaccine. The CDR3 consists of 15 residues. V lost 8 bases and J 5 bases, leaving 18 bases between the germline ends. Germline V gives CDR1 SEHNR, CDR2 FQNEAQ (reference sequence). Some clones are missing from TCRdb's copy, which holds only in-frame ones; the method was immunoSEQ multiplex PCR. The sample yields around 110,000 clones, around nine tenths seen once. Sequenced here: peripheral blood, sampled on day 0 of AZD1222 vaccination. This TCR derives from an adult in good health. The chain links TRBV7-9 to TRBJ1-4; weak D call: TRBD1 (5 bases). Written as DNA, the CDR3 is TGTGCCAGCCGGGGTCCTCAGGGAAGGAATGAAAAACTGTTTTTT. This gives the protein CASRGPQGRNEKLFF. Full variable domain (rest looked up from reference TRBV7-9 and TRBJ1-4): DTGVSQNPRHKITKRGQNVTFRCDPISEHNRLYWYRQTLGQGPEFLTYFQNEAQLEKSRLLSDRFSAERPKGSFSTLEIQRTEQGDSAMYLCASRGPQGRNEKLFFGSGTQLSVL.